This TCR beta chain was captured in a study of monozygotic twins with inflammatory bowel disease. Whole-study results and caveats: It was observed that concordant and discordant twins did not differ in repertoire similarity, possibly given limited power. On the inverse Simpson index, IBD patients scored lower for TCRbeta diversity than healthy co-twins.

Unfractionated whole blood yielded total RNA, and T cells were not sorted. Eight separate reactions for every sample produced the cDNA. Reanalyzing the 5' RACE reads, TCRdb keeps one entry per CDR3 protein, without DNA. The listing records 350,000 to 500,000 distinct CDR3 sequences. Regarding this clonotype: What it binds is unknown.

Sequences were obtained from blood. This sequence was found in a human donor with ulcerative colitis or Crohn's disease, or a healthy co-twin of an affected twin (not recorded which).

CDR3 in amino acids: CASSPGQATNEKLFF. The chain has TRBV12-3 or TRBV12-4 and TRBJ1-4; TCRdb returns TRBD1, unconfirmable since there is no DNA. The CDR3 totals 15 residues.